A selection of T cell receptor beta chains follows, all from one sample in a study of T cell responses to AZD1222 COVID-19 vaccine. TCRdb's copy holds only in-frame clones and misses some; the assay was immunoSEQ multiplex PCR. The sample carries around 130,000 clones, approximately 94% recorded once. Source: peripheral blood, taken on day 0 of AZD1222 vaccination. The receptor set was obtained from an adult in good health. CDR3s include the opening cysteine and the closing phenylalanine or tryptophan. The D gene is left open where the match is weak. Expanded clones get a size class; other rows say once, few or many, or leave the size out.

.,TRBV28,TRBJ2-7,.,CASGSSGGRGTYEQYF,TGTGCCAGCGGCTCGTCCGGAGGGCGAGGGACCTACGAGCAGTACTTC
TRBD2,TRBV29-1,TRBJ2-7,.,CSARLISSGRNEQYF,TGCAGCGCCCGACTGATTTCTAGCGGGAGAAACGAGCAGTACTTC
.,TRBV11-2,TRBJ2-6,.,CASSLDLGRTFGANVLTF,TGTGCCAGCAGCTTAGATCTCGGCCGTACCTTTGGGGCCAACGTCCTGACTTTC
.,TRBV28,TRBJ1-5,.,CASSLRSFEPQHF,TGTGCCAGCAGTTTACGTTCCTTCGAGCCCCAGCATTTT
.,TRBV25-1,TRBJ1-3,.,CASSESDNLRNTIYF,TGTGCCAGCAGTGAATCCGACAACCTGAGAAACACCATATATTTT
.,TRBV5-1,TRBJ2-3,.,CASSPRATDTQYF,TGCGCCAGCAGCCCCCGGGCCACAGATACGCAGTATTTT
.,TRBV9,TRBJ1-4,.,CASSPRAGMKKLFF,TGTGCCAGCAGCCCCCGGGCGGGAATGAAAAAACTGTTTTTT
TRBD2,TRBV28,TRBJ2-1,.,CASRVTSGRGNEQFF,TGTGCCAGCAGGGTCACTAGCGGGAGAGGAAATGAGCAGTTCTTC
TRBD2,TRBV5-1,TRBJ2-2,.,CASSLQTSGGGELFF,TGCGCCAGCAGCCTGCAGACTAGCGGGGGCGGGGAGCTGTTTTTT
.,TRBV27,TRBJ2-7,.,CASSLPIHRPRLAYEQYF,TGTGCCAGCAGTTTACCCATACATAGGCCCAGGTTAGCCTACGAGCAGTACTTC
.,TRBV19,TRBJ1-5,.,CASSFKGVSNQPQHF,TGTGCCAGTAGTTTTAAGGGAGTGAGCAATCAGCCCCAGCATTTT
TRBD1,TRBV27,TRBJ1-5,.,CASSSGQGNQPQHF,TGTGCCAGCAGTTCGGGACAGGGAAATCAGCCCCAGCATTTT
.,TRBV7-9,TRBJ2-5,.,CASSHPQGLGRETQYF,TGTGCCAGCAGCCATCCACAGGGCCTGGGGCGAGAGACCCAGTACTTC
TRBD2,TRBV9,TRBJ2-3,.,CASSVASGRSTDTQYF,TGTGCCAGCAGCGTGGCTAGCGGGAGATCCACAGATACGCAGTATTTT
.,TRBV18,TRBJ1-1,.,CASAEGGNTEAFF,TGTGCCAGCGCCGAGGGGGGGAACACTGAAGCTTTCTTT
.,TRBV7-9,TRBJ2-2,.,CASSLGPYANTGELFF,TGTGCCAGCAGCTTAGGTCCCTACGCGAACACCGGGGAGCTGTTTTTT
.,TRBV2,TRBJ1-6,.,CATRTGSSYNSPLHF,TGTGCCACCCGTACGGGGAGCTCCTATAATTCACCCCTCCACTTT
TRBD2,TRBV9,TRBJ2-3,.,CASSSRLAGITDTQYF,TGTGCCAGCAGCTCCCGACTAGCGGGAATCACAGATACGCAGTATTTT
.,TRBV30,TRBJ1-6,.,CAWSSTEGNSPLHF,TGTGCCTGGAGTTCCACAGAAGGAAATTCACCCCTCCACTTT
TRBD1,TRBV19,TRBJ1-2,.,CASSPAVTGPVGYTF,TGTGCCAGTAGCCCTGCTGTGACAGGGCCAGTGGGCTACACCTTC
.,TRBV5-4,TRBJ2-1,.,CASAEDLSSYNEQFF,TGTGCCAGCGCCGAGGACCTGAGCTCCTACAATGAGCAGTTCTTC
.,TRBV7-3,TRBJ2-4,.,CASSPSGTGKNIQYF,TGTGCCAGCAGCCCCTCCGGGACTGGGAAGAACATTCAGTACTTC
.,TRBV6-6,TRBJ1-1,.,CASRTNTEAFF,TGTGCCAGCAGGACGAACACTGAAGCTTTCTTT
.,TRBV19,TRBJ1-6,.,CASSDGSYNSPLHF,TGTGCCAGTTCAGACGGCTCCTATAATTCACCCCTCCACTTT
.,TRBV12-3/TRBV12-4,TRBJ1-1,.,CASSSGTAVEAFF,TGTGCCAGCAGTTCCGGGACCGCCGTCGAAGCTTTCTTT
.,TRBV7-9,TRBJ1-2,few,CASVRGINGYTF,TGTGCCAGCGTTCGGGGAATCAATGGCTACACCTTC
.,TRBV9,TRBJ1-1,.,CASSVGGGSTEAFF,TGTGCCAGCAGCGTCGGGGGCGGGAGCACTGAAGCTTTCTTT
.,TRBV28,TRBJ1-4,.,CASSQEAGSWEKLFF,TGTGCCAGCAGCCAGGAGGCGGGGAGTTGGGAAAAACTGTTTTTT
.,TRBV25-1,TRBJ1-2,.,CASSVDTPYGYTF,TGTGCCAGCAGTGTCGACACCCCCTATGGCTACACCTTC